This T cell receptor beta chain was captured in a study of T cells in Graves' hyperthyroidism and ophthalmopathy. The source material, RNA transcripts, was used to amplify TCR beta CDR3 regions. Initially, a first-round RT-PCR of the TCR CDR3 employed the HTBI primer set. TCRdb processed the multiplex PCR reads anew with MiXCR; each CDR3 protein has one entry. The sample carries roughly 380,000 distinct CDR3 sequences, around 13% recorded once. Germline CDR1 SNHLY, CDR2 FYNNEI. This CDR3 has 15 amino acids. Trimming shortened V by 0 bases and J by 5 bases, and 13 bases separated the two germline ends. Study-wide results and caveats: Most expanded thyroid clonotypes above 0.001 recurred in blood.

In the case of this clonotype: The antigen remains unidentified.

This sequence originates from a woman aged 18-29 years with Graves' hyperthyroidism. The rearrangement links TRBV2 to TRBJ1-2, with D unclear. Sample: blood. In DNA form, the CDR3 reads TGTGCCAGCAGTGAAGCGCGCACAGCGAATTATGGCTACACCTTC. Protein product: CASSEARTANYGYTF.